The next 25 T cell receptor beta chains were all read from a single sample in a study of neurological immune-mediated disorders. One entry per CDR3 protein results from TCRdb running MiXCR on the 5' RACE reads. This sample carries tens of thousands of distinct CDR3 sequences, over 9.5% of them seen once, and the ten largest clones take 1.8%. Sequenced material: PBMCs. The receptors here all came from a man aged 55 to 70 in good health.

This clonotype was seen repeatedly, ten times or more. The chain recombines TRBV9 with TRBJ2-1, with no clear D. Trimming cost V 0 bases and J 6 bases, with 10 bases left between them. The germline V gene has CDR1 SGDLS and CDR2 YYNGEE. This CDR3 is built from 14 residues. CDR3 residues: CASSVGPPPNEQFF. The DNA of the CDR3 is TGTGCCAGCAGCGTAGGCCCCCCCCCCAATGAGCAGTTCTTC.

This clonotype was seen repeatedly, ten times or more. The chain joins TRBV3-1 to TRBJ1-3, with D uncertain. Trimming pared 0 bases from V and 4 bases from J, leaving 16 bases between. Germline-derived CDR1 and CDR2 are LGHDT and YNNKEL (reference sequence). This CDR3 contains 17 residues. The CDR3 reads CASSQDRRSSGGNTIYF. Written as DNA, the CDR3 is TGTGCCAGCAGCCAAGATCGGCGCTCCTCGGGAGGAAACACCATATATTTT.

This clonotype was counted ten times or more. The V call is TRBV5-5, the J call TRBJ1-5, with D unclear. CDR3 size: 13 residues. CDR1 SGHKS and CDR2 YYEKEE come from the germline V gene (reference sequence). Trimming pared 0 bases from V and 1 base from J, leaving 2 bases between. CDR3 DNA: TGTGCCAGCAGCTTGGTGAGCAATCAGCCCCAGCATTTT. Translating it yields CASSLVSNQPQHF. Based on the CDR3 plus reference TRBV5-5 and TRBJ1-5, the full variable domain is DAGVTQSPTHLIKTRGQQVTLRCSPISGHKSVSWYQQVLGQGPQFIFQYYEKEERGRGNFPDRFSARQFPNYSSELNVNALLLGDSALYLCASSLVSNQPQHFGDGTRLSIL.

This clonotype was seen repeatedly, ten times or more. V gene TRBV25-1 combines with J gene TRBJ2-1; D ambiguous. Germline V CDR1 and CDR2: MGHDK, SYGVNS. The CDR3 has 13 amino acids. V lost 4 bases to trimming and J lost 6 bases, with 10 bases between them. The CDR3 protein is CASSASSGNEQFF. DNA of the CDR3: TGTGCCAGCAGTGCCTCGTCTGGCAATGAGCAGTTCTTC.

V usage is TRBV5-5 and J usage is TRBJ1-1; 9 nucleotides agree with TRBD1. The CDR3 consists of 13 residues. J gave up 7 bases and V 4 bases, and 5 bases lay outside the gene matches. Per the germline V gene, CDR1 is SGHKS and CDR2 is YYEKEE (reference sequence). CDR3 nucleotide sequence: TGTGCCAGCAGCAACGGGGGACAGGGTGAAGCTTTCTTT. Translating it yields CASSNGGQGEAFF.

This clonotype was seen at least ten times. V and J are TRBV5-1 and TRBJ2-3; the match to TRBD1 covers 9 bases. This CDR3 contains 17 residues. CDR1 is SGHRS, CDR2 YFSETQ, per germline. J lost 0 bases, V lost 2 bases, and 7 bases had no gene match. CDR3: CASSLGTGTGSTDTQYF. CDR3 nucleotide sequence: TGCGCCAGCAGCTTAGGAACCGGGACAGGGAGCACAGATACGCAGTATTTT.

This clonotype was seen repeatedly, ten times or more. This rearrangement joins TRBV4-3 to TRBJ1-4, with D unclear. Trimming removed 0 bases from V and 7 bases from J, with 15 bases in between. CDR3 length: 16 residues. Germline lookup yields CDR1 LGHNA and CDR2 YSLEER. The CDR3 bases are TGCGCCAGCAGCCAAGAAGCCGTCATCCGAGTTGAAAAACTGTTTTTT. Its protein product is CASSQEAVIRVEKLFF.

V gene TRBV27 combines with J gene TRBJ2-7; D may correspond to TRBD1 or TRBD2 (5 bases each). Deletions cut 3 bases from V and 5 bases from J, with 14 bases between. The germline V gene encodes CDR1 MNHEY and CDR2 SMNVEV (reference sequence). CDR3 size: 14 residues. The CDR3 loop reads CASSFGDPPNEQYF. The CDR3 nucleotides read TGTGCCAGCAGTTTCGGGGACCCACCGAACGAGCAGTACTTC.

The table lists this clonotype with many counts. This rearrangement joins TRBV10-3 to TRBJ2-5, with D possibly matching TRBD2 (6 bases). The germline gives CDR1 ENHRY, CDR2 SYGVKD. V was clipped by 10 bases and J by 5 bases, with 23 bases between them. The CDR3 extends over 15 amino acids. CDR3 nucleotide sequence: TGTGCCACCGGCCCCGGCGGGGCGTCGGGGGAGACCCAGTACTTC. Amino acids: CATGPGGASGETQYF.

This clonotype was detected many times. The chain recombines TRBV29-1 with TRBJ1-1, with TRBD1 as a possible D gene (6 bases). CDR3 length: 13 amino acids. The V gene's germline CDR1 is SQVTM and CDR2 ANQGSEA. V was clipped by 7 bases and J by 2 bases, with 14 bases between them. The CDR3 sequence is CSAGTQGNTEAFF. The CDR3 nucleotides read TGCAGCGCAGGAACACAGGGTAACACTGAAGCTTTCTTT.

This clonotype was found a few times. V usage is TRBV7-2 and J usage is TRBJ1-4; TRBD1 is a possible D gene (6 bases). Trimming removed 0 bases from V and 2 bases from J, with 16 bases in between. CDR3 length: 18 amino acids. The germline V gene encodes CDR1 SGHTA and CDR2 FQGNSA. The CDR3 nucleotides are TGTGCCAGCAGCTTAGCGGGAGGGGGGGGCCAGACTAATGAAAAACTGTTTTTT. Its protein product is CASSLAGGGGQTNEKLFF.

This clonotype appeared many times. This chain joins TRBV5-1 and TRBJ2-6; D ambiguous. V lost 3 bases and J lost 4, with 11 bases in between. This CDR3 comprises 15 residues. Germline CDR1 and CDR2: SGHRS and YFSETQ. CDR3 DNA: TGCGCCAGCAGCTCGCCAGGCTCAGGGGCCAACGTCCTGACTTTC. This translates into CASSSPGSGANVLTF.

The chain couples TRBV29-1 to TRBJ1-3, with D tentatively TRBD1 (5 bases). Germline values: CDR1 SQVTM, CDR2 ANQGSEA. Trimming took off 6 bases at V and 0 bases at J, with 15 bases between the two ends. The length of the CDR3 is 15 residues. CDR3 nucleotides: TGCAGCGTCGCCGGGACGGAGTACTCTGGAAACACCATATATTTT. This codes for CSVAGTEYSGNTIYF.

With respect to this clonotype: This sequence may be a read error, since a much larger clone differs from it by one base. This chain connects TRBV6-5 to TRBJ1-4, with D possibly matching TRBD1 (5 bases). Germline V gene sequence: CDR1 MNHEY, CDR2 SVGAGI. V lost 6 bases and J 1 base, leaving 12 bases between the germline ends. The CDR3 length is 15 residues. CDR3 coding DNA: TGTGCCAGCAGGGGACTGCCTGTAACTAATGAAAAACTGTTTTTT. Translating it yields CASRGLPVTNEKLFF.

This clonotype was picked up many times. The rearrangement links TRBV29-1 to TRBJ1-1, with unresolved D. V lost 3 bases to trimming and J lost 1 base, with 3 bases between them. This CDR3 has 11 amino acids. Germline V CDR1 and CDR2: SQVTM, ANQGSEA. The CDR3 spells CSVDRNTEAFF. CDR3 nucleotide sequence: TGCAGCGTTGACAGGAACACTGAAGCTTTCTTT.

Many counts were recorded for this clonotype. The J gene is TRBJ1-2, the V gene TRBV3-1; TRBD1 is a possible D gene (5 bases). Germline V gene data show CDR1 as LGHDT and CDR2 as YNNKEL (reference sequence). CDR3 length: 17 amino acids. V gave up 0 bases and J gave up 7 bases, with 21 bases separating them. The CDR3 nucleotides are TGTGCCAGCAGCCAAGATGGTCCCACCACTCTGAGGGGTGGCTACACCTTC. It specifies CASSQDGPTTLRGGYTF.

At least ten counts were recorded for this clonotype. V is TRBV20-1 and J is TRBJ1-1; weak D call: TRBD1 (6 bases). V was pared by 1 base and J by 5 bases, with 14 bases between. Per germline, CDR1 DFQATT and CDR2 SNEGSKA (reference sequence). This CDR3 contains 14 residues. The CDR3: CSARVAGVRTEAFF. For the CDR3, the DNA is TGCAGTGCTAGAGTTGCAGGGGTAAGAACTGAAGCTTTCTTT.

In this sample, this clonotype turned up a few times. The V and J genes are TRBV7-3 and TRBJ1-6; no clear D gene. Between the trimmed V and J ends, which lost 8 bases and 7 bases, there was a span of 15 bases. Germline V gene lookup returns CDR1 SGHTA and CDR2 FQGTGA. The CDR3 extends over 14 amino acids. Here the CDR3 DNA reads TGTGCCAGCTCCCTGACACCCGGCAATTCACCCCTCCACTTT. This codes for CASSLTPGNSPLHF.

This clonotype was seen repeatedly, ten times or more. The CDR3 region has the DNA TGCAGCGCGGCAGGACGCCTGAATGAAGCTTTCTTT. Translating gives CSAAGRLNEAFF. This chain links TRBV29-1 with TRBJ1-1; no clear D. Germline loops: CDR1 SQVTM, CDR2 ANQGSEA. This CDR3 contains 12 residues. V gave up 7 bases and J gave up 7 bases, with 16 bases separating them.

This clonotype was found many times. V and J are TRBV7-8 and TRBJ1-1, with a tentative D call TRBD1 (6 bases). Germline-derived CDR1 and CDR2 are SGHVS and FQNEAQ. The CDR3 runs to 14 residues. The V end was cut by 3 bases, the J end by 0 bases, with 8 bases between. DNA for the CDR3: TGTGCCAGCAGCTTCGACAGGATGAACACTGAAGCTTTCTTT. Protein product: CASSFDRMNTEAFF.

This clonotype was seen many times. The chain couples TRBV6-6 to TRBJ1-5, with TRBD1 matching over 8 bases. Germline CDR1 reads MNHNY; CDR2 reads SVGAGI (reference sequence). The CDR3 is 15 amino acids. V lost 6 bases to trimming and J lost 3 bases; unmatched junction nucleotides: 7. The CDR3 region is CASRVGQGDNQPQHF. In DNA, the CDR3 is TGTGCCAGCAGAGTCGGACAGGGAGACAATCAGCCCCAGCATTTT.

This clonotype was recorded at least ten times. The chain uses TRBV7-9 and TRBJ1-2; D might be TRBD1 (5 bases). The CDR3 has 13 residues. Trimming took off 1 base at V and 8 bases at J, with 11 bases between the two ends. The germline V gene has CDR1 SEHNR and CDR2 FQNEAQ (reference sequence). The CDR3 here is CASSLDVGVGYTF. The DNA for the CDR3 is TGTGCCAGCAGCTTAGACGTGGGGGTCGGCTACACCTTC.

This clonotype occurred many times. The V and J genes are TRBV20-1 and TRBJ1-5; D unresolved. Germline V gene data show CDR1 as DFQATT and CDR2 as SNEGSKA (reference sequence). With 2 bases removed from V and 5 bases from J, the gap between germline ends came to 19 bases. The CDR3 is made up of 16 amino acids. The CDR3 loop reads CSARPPGGLTDQPQHF. CDR3 bases: TGCAGTGCTAGACCCCCCGGCGGGCTTACCGATCAGCCCCAGCATTTT.

This clonotype was observed at least ten times. The V call is TRBV12-3 or TRBV12-4, the J call TRBJ1-6; TRBD1 might be the D (5 bases). CDR3 length equals 14 residues. V shed 3 bases and J shed 11 bases, with 14 bases lying between them. The CDR3 DNA reads TGTGCCAGCAGTTTGGGGGGAACCGGTGCACCCCTCCACTTT. This gives the protein CASSLGGTGAPLHF.

This clonotype was observed at least ten times. V and J are TRBV6-5 and TRBJ2-1; a weak D match, TRBD2 (5 bases). Trimming pared 6 bases from V and 8 bases from J, leaving 17 bases between. CDR1 MNHEY and CDR2 SVGAGI come from the germline V gene. The CDR3 covers 14 residues. CDR3 in DNA: TGTGCCAGCAGCCCAACGGGGTTCCTCGATGAGCAGTTCTTC. Protein sequence: CASSPTGFLDEQFF.